The present T cell receptor (beta chain) was sequenced within a study of cytomegalovirus exposure and HLA in healthy donors. Study conclusions and caveats: A later look showed TCR association rates differing by HLA locus, highest for DRB1 and lowest for HLA-C.

The PCR had 60 Vbeta and 13 Jbeta primers. Clones were sequenced by immunoSEQ multiplex PCR, and TCRdb holds only the in-frame ones, with some missing. The sample lists about 110,000 clones, around 77% occurring once. Germline V gives CDR1 SQVTM, CDR2 ANQGSEA. Trimming cost V 6 bases and J 2 bases, with 14 bases left between them. The CDR3 extends over 13 amino acids. A word on this clone: Its specificity is unknown.

This TCR was recovered from a woman aged 40 to 50 in good health and CMV-seropositive. Material: PBMCs. The gene calls are TRBV29-1 and TRBJ2-7; maybe TRBD1 (6 bases). The chain's CDR3 is CSVNRDSPYEQYF. The CDR3 DNA reads as TGCAGCGTCAACAGGGATTCGCCCTACGAGCAGTACTTC.